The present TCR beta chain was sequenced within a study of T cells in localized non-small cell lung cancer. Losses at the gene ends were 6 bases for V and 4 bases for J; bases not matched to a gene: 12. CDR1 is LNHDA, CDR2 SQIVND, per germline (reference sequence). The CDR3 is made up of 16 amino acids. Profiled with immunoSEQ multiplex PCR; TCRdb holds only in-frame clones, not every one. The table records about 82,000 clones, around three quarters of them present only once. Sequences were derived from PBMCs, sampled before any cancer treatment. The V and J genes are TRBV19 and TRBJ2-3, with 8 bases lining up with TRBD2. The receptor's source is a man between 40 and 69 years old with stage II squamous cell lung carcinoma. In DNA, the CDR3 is TGTGCCAGTAGACCGGGACTAGGGGTTCAGGCAGATACGCAGTATTTT. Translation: CASRPGLGVQADTQYF.